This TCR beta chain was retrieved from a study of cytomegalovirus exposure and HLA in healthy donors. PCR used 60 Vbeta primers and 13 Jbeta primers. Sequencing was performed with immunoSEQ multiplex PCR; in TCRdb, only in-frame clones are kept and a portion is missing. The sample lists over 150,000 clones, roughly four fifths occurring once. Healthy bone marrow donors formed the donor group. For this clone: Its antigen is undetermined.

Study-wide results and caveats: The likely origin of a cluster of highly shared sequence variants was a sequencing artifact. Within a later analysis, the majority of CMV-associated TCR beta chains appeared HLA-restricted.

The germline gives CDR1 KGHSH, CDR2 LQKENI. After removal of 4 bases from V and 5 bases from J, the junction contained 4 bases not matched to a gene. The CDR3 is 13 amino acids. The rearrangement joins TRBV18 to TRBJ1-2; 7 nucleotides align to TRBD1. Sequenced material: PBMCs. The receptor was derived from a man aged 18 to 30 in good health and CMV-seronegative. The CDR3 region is CASSRDRAYGYTF. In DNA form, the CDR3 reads TGTGCCAGCTCACGTGACAGGGCGTATGGCTACACCTTC.